The source of this T cell receptor beta chain is a study of breast tumors, draining lymph nodes, adjacent tissues (dated by TCRdb to the mid-2010s). For the study in its entirety: In breast cancer patients, the study compared the TCR beta repertoires of tumor, adjacent nontumor tissue and axillary lymph nodes. The study was designed to assess the relationships and possible T-cell exchange between tumor, surrounding tissue and draining lymph node repertoires in human breast cancer. Paper-wide results and their limitations: The data were considered consistent with most tumor T cells being derived from the lymph node and subsequently expanding within tumor tissue. Tumors showed preferential V and J gene usage, and their T-cell repertoire diversity fell below that of lymph nodes yet above that of nontumor tissue. The similarity between tumor and nontumor tissue repertoires was significantly greater in luminal-like breast cancer than in basal-like breast cancer. The study presented the conclusion that tumor T cells originate in lymph nodes as consistent with a hypothesis, not as something directly demonstrated.

The adjacent samples were made up of nontumor breast tissue that surrounded the tumor. The cysteine opens and the phenylalanine closes a CDR3 of 16 amino acids. This entry keeps only the CDR3 DNA: 48 bases, framed from base 1. Reading the germline V gene (reference sequence) gives CDR1 LGHDT and CDR2 YNNKEL. V and J are truncated by 5 bases and 3 bases respectively, leaving an intervening sequence of 19 bases. TCRdb lists the instrument as Illumina HiSeq 2000. TCR beta chain libraries were generated through multiplex PCR amplification. The amplified TCR beta chain products were analyzed by high-throughput sequencing. TCRdb reanalyzed the raw reads on its own, using fastp at Q25 for trimming and MiXCR for clone calling, and kept in-frame beta chains. Identical CDR3 protein sequences are pooled into one entry, listed with their most common genes and DNA. This sample holds about 13,000 distinct CDR3 sequences; around 57% were observed only once. The top ten hold roughly 49% of the sample.

This clonotype was detected only once. Its antigen remains unidentified. No much larger clonotype is one base removed from it; base qualities were not supplied. One read alone is weak evidence. The sample was tumor-adjacent breast tissue. This clonotype was obtained from a female donor with breast cancer. Some clones in this sample may be carry-over from other donors' samples. Recombination linked TRBV3-1 to TRBJ1-2, and TRBD1 may be the D gene, going by 5 matching bases. The CDR3 corresponds to CASSSGSVGGYYGYTF. In nucleotide form, the sequence is TGTGCCAGCAGCTCCGGATCGGTCGGGGGATACTATGGCTACACCTTC.